The source of this T cell receptor (beta chain) is a study of technical replicates of blood from a few donors. This clone was seen only a few times. The protocol was immunoSEQ multiplex PCR, while the TCRdb copy is restricted to in-frame clones and leaves out a portion. This repertoire shows about 79,000 clones, 85% to 95% found once; its top ten account for just over 0.25%. The germline V gene encodes CDR1 SGDLS and CDR2 YYNGEE. The CDR3 runs 13 residues. V lost 3 bases, J lost 9 bases, and 3 bases stayed unmatched. Sequenced: T cells isolated from PBMCs. This receptor was taken from a human donor in good health. The gene calls are TRBV9 and TRBJ1-1; TRBD1 matches at 12 bases. CDR3 in amino acids: CASSARDRGQAFF. The DNA of the CDR3 is TGTGCCAGCAGCGCCCGGGACAGGGGGCAAGCTTTCTTT.